Each of the 7 T cell receptor beta chains below was sequenced from the same sample in a study of blood T cell repertoires in COVID-19. Produced via immunoSEQ multiplex PCR; TCRdb's table is partial and in-frame only. Here the sample spans roughly 120,000 clones, around three quarters being singletons. The sample taken for sequencing was peripheral blood. These receptors were taken from a woman older than 75 with acute or convalescent COVID-19.

The rearrangement joins TRBV4-1 to TRBJ2-1; no clear D gene. Germline V gene data show CDR1 as MGHRA and CDR2 as YSYEKL. Trimming shortened V by 1 base and J by 10 bases, and 11 bases separated the two germline ends. This CDR3 spans 13 amino acids. In DNA, the CDR3 is TGCGCCAGCAGCCAAGTCCCCGGTAAAGAGCAGTTCTTC. Its protein is CASSQVPGKEQFF.

The V call is TRBV9, the J call TRBJ2-1; D might be TRBD2 (6 bases). The CDR3 loop spans 17 amino acids. Looked up from germline, CDR1 is SGDLS and CDR2 is YYNGEE. Between the trimmed V and J ends, which lost 5 bases and 2 bases, there was a span of 20 bases. CDR3 in amino acids: CASSSRGPGGAYNEQFF. DNA of the CDR3: TGTGCCAGCAGTTCTAGAGGCCCCGGGGGAGCCTACAATGAGCAGTTCTTC.

The V call is TRBV18, the J call TRBJ2-7; TRBD1 is a possible D gene (6 bases). The CDR3 extends over 17 amino acids. Trimming stripped 1 base from V and 4 bases from J, with 20 bases between. The V gene's germline CDR1 is KGHSH and CDR2 LQKENI. This CDR3 is CASSPRLADRKRYEQYF. DNA of the CDR3: TGTGCCAGCTCACCACGGTTGGCGGACAGAAAGCGGTACGAGCAGTACTTC.

The rearrangement links TRBV12-3 or TRBV12-4 to TRBJ1-3; no clear D gene. The CDR3 totals 13 residues. V was cut by 6 bases and J by 5 bases, with 11 bases left in between. The CDR3 sequence is CASSQTGRNTIYF. CDR3 sequence (DNA): TGTGCCAGCAGCCAAACGGGGAGAAACACCATATATTTT.

The rearrangement links TRBV28 to TRBJ1-2; TRBD1 aligns across 9 bases. CDR3 length: 13 residues. From germline, CDR1 is MDHEN and CDR2 SYDVKM. Losses at the gene ends were 10 bases for V and 2 bases for J; bases not matched to a gene: 5. As DNA, the CDR3 is TGTGCCACCGAGACAGGGGGGAACTATGGCTACACCTTC. Protein product: CATETGGNYGYTF.

This chain links TRBV7-2 with TRBJ2-3, with D uncertain. Between the trimmed V and J ends, which lost 1 base and 4 bases, there was a span of 9 bases. The CDR3 sequence is 14 residues long. Germline values: CDR1 SGHTA, CDR2 FQGNSA. In DNA form, the CDR3 reads TGTGCCAGCAGCTTAGAGCTAGAGGCAGATACGCAGTATTTT. Translation gives CASSLELEADTQYF. Together with reference TRBV7-2 and TRBJ2-3, the CDR3 gives the full variable domain: GAGVSQSPSNKVTEKGKDVELRCDPISGHTALYWYRQSLGQGLEFLIYFQGNSAPDKSGLPSDRFSAERTGGSVSTLTIQRTQQEDSAVYLCASSLELEADTQYFGPGTRLTVL.

This chain uses TRBV12-3 or TRBV12-4 with TRBJ1-2, with D perhaps matching TRBD1 (6 bases). The CDR3 runs 11 residues. V was cut by 11 bases and J by 5 bases, with 12 bases left in between. The CDR3 is CASGVEYGYTF. CDR3 bases: TGTGCCTCAGGGGTGGAATATGGCTACACCTTC.